A selection of T cell receptor beta chains follows, all from one sample in a study of long-term antiretroviral therapy in people with HIV. Here immunoSEQ multiplex PCR was the method, and the copy in TCRdb shows in-frame clones only, minus some. The sample has 20,000 to 25,000 clones, roughly 87% seen once. The source material was unsorted PBMCs, sampled 0.2 years before starting antiretroviral therapy. These receptors were collected from a young man with HIV. CDR3s include the opening cysteine and the closing phenylalanine or tryptophan. A D gene is named only where the DNA matches it firmly. Some rows have no size entry. The others give once, few or many, or a class for an expanded clone.

CDR3 protein | CDR3 DNA | J gene | clone size | V gene | D gene
CASSAGQGRGEQYF | TGTGCCAGCAGCGCCGGACAGGGGAGGGGCGAGCAGTACTTC | TRBJ2-7 | - | TRBV5-4 | TRBD1
CSVGIQANTEAFF | TGCAGCGTTGGCATACAGGCGAACACTGAAGCTTTCTTT | TRBJ1-1 | - | TRBV29-1 | -
CASSGRGSRYNEQFF | TGTGCCAGCAGCGGTAGAGGGAGCCGATACAATGAGCAGTTCTTC | TRBJ2-1 | - | TRBV11-2 | -
CSTNQRGDTQYF | TGCAGCACTAACCAAAGAGGGGATACGCAGTATTTT | TRBJ2-3 | - | TRBV29-1 | -
CASSTIQGRNTIYF | TGTGCCAGTAGTACCATACAGGGGAGAAACACCATATATTTT | TRBJ1-3 | - | TRBV19 | TRBD1
CASSQDLGRSGNTIYF | TGCGCCAGCAGCCAAGATCTTGGACGCTCTGGAAACACCATATATTTT | TRBJ1-3 | - | TRBV4-3 | -
CASSPNQAGNYGYTF | TGTGCCAGCAGCCCTAACCAGGCAGGGAACTATGGCTACACCTTC | TRBJ1-2 | few | TRBV5-6 | -
CASSLEGGYGYTF | TGTGCCAGCAGCTTAGAGGGTGGCTATGGCTACACCTTC | TRBJ1-2 | - | TRBV13 | -
CASSLARQGREANYGYTF | TGTGCCAGCAGCTTAGCTCGACAGGGCCGAGAAGCTAACTATGGCTACACCTTC | TRBJ1-2 | - | TRBV11-2 | TRBD1
CASIRWGQTTNEKLFF | TGCGCCAGCATTCGCTGGGGCCAGACGACTAATGAAAAACTGTTTTTT | TRBJ1-4 | - | TRBV10-1 | -
CASSEPDSHPITNYEQYF | TGTGCCAGCAGTGAACCCGACAGCCACCCTATTACTAACTACGAGCAGTACTTC | TRBJ2-7 | - | TRBV2 | -
CASSQDMDRPYEQYF | TGCGCCAGCAGCCAAGACATGGACAGACCCTACGAGCAGTACTTC | TRBJ2-7 | - | TRBV4-3 | -
CAISESPGRRSTEAFF | TGTGCCATCAGTGAGTCCCCGGGGAGGAGGTCCACTGAAGCTTTCTTT | TRBJ1-1 | once | TRBV10-3 | -
CASSLASWMEEIGELFF | TGTGCCAGCAGCTTAGCGTCGTGGATGGAGGAGATCGGGGAGCTGTTTTTT | TRBJ2-2 | - | TRBV7-8 | -
CASSQTHRRIHHEQYF | TGTGCCAGTAGCCAAACACACCGACGGATCCACCACGAGCAGTACTTC | TRBJ2-7 | - | TRBV19 | -
CASSPGQGGETQYF | TGTGCCAGCAGCCCTGGACAGGGAGGGGAGACCCAGTACTTC | TRBJ2-5 | once | TRBV5-6 | -
CASSEEGDRDHYTF | TGTGCCAGCAGTGAGGAGGGGGACAGGGATCACTACACCTTC | TRBJ1-2 | - | TRBV2 | TRBD1
CASGLRTGGYGYTF | TGTGCTAGTGGTTTAAGGACGGGAGGGTATGGCTACACCTTC | TRBJ1-2 | - | TRBV12-5 | -
CASSNSDTPDTQYF | TGTGCCAGCAGCAACTCGGACACCCCAGATACGCAGTATTTT | TRBJ2-3 | - | TRBV11-2 | -
CASSLVAGAAEQYF | TGTGCCAGCAGCCTCGTAGCGGGGGCCGCAGAGCAGTACTTC | TRBJ2-7 | - | TRBV7-3 | TRBD2
CASSLGRDYTADTQYF | TGTGCCAGCAGCTTAGGCCGGGACTACACCGCAGATACGCAGTATTTT | TRBJ2-3 | - | TRBV7-3 | TRBD2
CASSPLAGGLTDTQYF | TGTGCCAGCTCACCGCTAGCGGGGGGGCTCACAGATACGCAGTATTTT | TRBJ2-3 | - | TRBV18 | TRBD2
CASSVSLWNTEAFF | TGCGCCAGCAGCGTCAGCCTTTGGAACACTGAAGCTTTCTTT | TRBJ1-1 | - | TRBV10-2 | -
CASSLEVGGGDTQYF | TGTGCCAGCAGCTTAGAGGTGGGAGGTGGGGATACGCAGTATTTT | TRBJ2-3 | - | TRBV5-6 | -
CASSLGPGDLFYGYTF | TGTGCCAGCAGCTTGGGACCTGGGGATTTGTTCTATGGCTACACCTTC | TRBJ1-2 | - | TRBV5-4 | -
CASSSPQLAGQAYEQYF | TGTGCCAGCAGTTCGCCGCAATTAGCGGGGCAAGCCTACGAGCAGTACTTC | TRBJ2-7 | - | TRBV27 | TRBD2
CASSQDRGSGRVSYNEQFF | TGTGCCAGCAGCCAAGATAGGGGTAGCGGGAGGGTCTCCTACAATGAGCAGTTCTTC | TRBJ2-1 | - | TRBV4-2 | TRBD2
CASSYSSGEGYNEQFF | TGTGCCAGCAGTTACTCGAGCGGGGAGGGGTACAATGAGCAGTTCTTC | TRBJ2-1 | - | TRBV6-5 | TRBD2
CSAVGGFYGYTF | TGCAGCGCCGTAGGAGGCTTCTATGGCTACACCTTC | TRBJ1-2 | once | TRBV29-1 | -
CASSYSTDRVYEQYF | TGTGCCAGCAGTTACTCGACGGACAGGGTCTACGAGCAGTACTTC | TRBJ2-7 | - | TRBV6-5 | TRBD1
CASSLAAEQFF | TGTGCCAGCAGCTTGGCCGCGGAGCAGTTCTTC | TRBJ2-1 | - | TRBV5-4 | -
CASSQESGHGDTQYF | TGTGCCAGCAGCCAAGAAAGTGGGCATGGAGATACGCAGTATTTT | TRBJ2-3 | - | TRBV14 | -
CASSSAGGRYEQYF | TGTGCCAGTAGCTCAGCGGGAGGGCGTTACGAGCAGTACTTC | TRBJ2-7 | few | TRBV19 | TRBD2
CATTPGGYNEQFF | TGTGCCACCACCCCAGGGGGTTACAATGAGCAGTTCTTC | TRBJ2-1 | - | TRBV6-5 | TRBD1
CAISESHSWAGNTIYF | TGTGCCATCAGTGAGTCTCACAGTTGGGCTGGAAACACCATATATTTT | TRBJ1-3 | - | TRBV10-3 | -
CASSLAAWEANYGYTF | TGTGCCAGCAGCTTAGCGGCATGGGAAGCTAACTATGGCTACACCTTC | TRBJ1-2 | - | TRBV7-2 | -
CASSITGTGRDEQFF | TGTGCCAGCAGCATAACCGGGACAGGGAGGGATGAGCAGTTCTTC | TRBJ2-1 | - | TRBV9 | TRBD1
CSTNTYGYTF | TGCAGTACGAATACTTATGGCTACACCTTC | TRBJ1-2 | - | TRBV20-1 | -
CSVVTGIYGYTF | TGCAGCGTTGTAACAGGGATCTATGGCTACACCTTC | TRBJ1-2 | - | TRBV29-1 | -
CSVGGLAGVGNEQFF | TGCAGCGTTGGGGGACTAGCGGGAGTGGGCAATGAGCAGTTCTTC | TRBJ2-1 | - | TRBV29-1 | TRBD2
CASSFNPDYGYTF | TGTGCCAGCAGCTTCAACCCGGACTATGGCTACACCTTC | TRBJ1-2 | once | TRBV7-2 | -
CASSYSPDRGEAFF | TGTGCCAGCAGTTATTCGCCGGACAGGGGTGAAGCTTTCTTT | TRBJ1-1 | - | TRBV6-5 | TRBD1
CASVRGSNSPLHF | TGTGCCTCAGTGCGGGGTTCTAATTCACCCCTCCACTTT | TRBJ1-6 | - | TRBV2 | -
CASSFQNRYYGYTF | TGTGCCAGCAGCTTCCAAAATCGCTACTATGGCTACACCTTC | TRBJ1-2 | - | TRBV13 | -
CASSWMGPEGETQYF | TGTGCCAGCAGCTGGATGGGACCCGAGGGGGAGACCCAGTACTTC | TRBJ2-5 | few | TRBV13 | -
CASTLQGAIQETQYF | TGTGCCAGCACCTTACAGGGGGCCATCCAAGAGACCCAGTACTTC | TRBJ2-5 | few | TRBV28 | TRBD1
CASSLGRNEQFF | TGTGCCAGCAGCTTAGGTCGTAATGAGCAGTTCTTC | TRBJ2-1 | - | TRBV11-3 | -
CASSLAVDRGPNNEQFF | TGCGCCAGCAGCTTGGCTGTCGACCGGGGTCCCAACAATGAGCAGTTCTTC | TRBJ2-1 | - | TRBV5-1 | -
CASSLAGVAGANTGELFF | TGTGCCAGCAGCTTGGCCGGGGTAGCGGGGGCTAACACCGGGGAGCTGTTTTTT | TRBJ2-2 | once | TRBV5-6 | TRBD2
CSAEGLSTDTQYF | TGCAGCGCTGAGGGCCTGAGCACAGATACGCAGTATTTT | TRBJ2-3 | - | TRBV29-1 | -
CASSRSEGLGNSNQPQHF | TGCGCCAGCAGCCGCTCCGAGGGTTTGGGAAATAGCAATCAGCCCCAGCATTTT | TRBJ1-5 | - | TRBV4-3 | -
CASSSDRDLNNEQFF | TGTGCCAGCAGCTCGGACAGAGACTTGAACAATGAGCAGTTCTTC | TRBJ2-1 | - | TRBV7-9 | -
CASKPGLAHNEQFF | TGTGCCAGTAAGCCGGGACTAGCCCACAATGAGCAGTTCTTC | TRBJ2-1 | - | TRBV5-8 | TRBD2
CASSSGTRLGDEQYF | TGTGCCAGCAGCTCCGGGACTAGGCTGGGAGACGAGCAGTACTTC | TRBJ2-7 | - | TRBV5-5 | TRBD2
CASSLETF | TGTGCCAGCAGCTTAGAAACTTTC | TRBJ2-7 | - | TRBV7-8 | -